This T cell receptor (beta chain) emerged from a study of blood T cell repertoires in COVID-19. Overall study context: Specimens from acute and convalescent COVID-19 originated in the United States, Italy and Spain. Nucleic acid was either cDNA or gDNA, and it came from T cells, B-cell-depleted T cells, or PBMCs.

Germline CDR1 is MNHNY and CDR2 is SVGAGI (reference sequence). The CDR3 extends over 13 amino acids. V was pared by 8 bases and J by 0 bases, with 10 bases between. Source study methods: Estimates of nucleated cell counts were drawn from the amplification of reference gene primers. Sequencing used immunoSEQ multiplex PCR; TCRdb keeps in-frame clones, though not all of them. V, J and clone size derive from that table, while D and trimming were established from the DNA sequence. This table has 23,000 or so clones, roughly nine tenths appearing once. The chain joins TRBV6-6 to TRBJ1-2, with D possibly TRBD1 on 6 matching bases. The receptor comes from a human donor in a cohort sampled during active COVID-19. The sample was peripheral blood. This CDR3 is CASVQGANYGYTF. As DNA, the CDR3 is TGTGCCAGCGTACAGGGAGCTAACTATGGCTACACCTTC.